What follows is one T cell receptor beta chain and its context. Using immunoSEQ multiplex PCR, the repertoire was profiled, and TCRdb retains in-frame clones only, with some absent. The sample has 2 million to 2.5 million clones, 85% to 95% seen once. These data come from a study of shared clonotypes between healthy human individuals. With V trimmed by 6 bases and J by 0 bases, 7 bases remained unmatched. Germline lookup yields CDR1 MNHNS and CDR2 SASEGT. CDR3 length: 15 residues. The rearrangement joins TRBV6-1 to TRBJ2-7, with 8 bases aligning to TRBD1. The TCR originated in a man aged 18-30 years in good health. Some clones in this sample may be carry-over from other donors' samples. Sequencing was carried out using naive CD4+ T cells from PBMCs. Noted subset: CD45RA+ positively selected. Here the CDR3 reads CASRTGTGDSYEQYF. The CDR3 region has the DNA TGTGCCAGCAGAACCGGGACAGGTGACTCCTACGAGCAGTACTTC.